This entry lists 26 T cell receptor beta chains sequenced from one sample in a study of CD4+ T cells in melanoma. Assay used: immunoSEQ multiplex PCR; TCRdb lists only in-frame clones, some missing. The sample carries 13,000 to 15,000 clones, 68% recorded once. The specimen was cells from a culture (not recorded whether cultured in vitro). The receptors derive from a human donor with melanoma.

Worth noting for this clone: The junction departs from germline at one end; a sequencing error may be responsible. The CDR3 here is CASRRDSTNYGYIF. The CDR3 coding sequence is TGTGCCAGCAGACGGGACAGCACTAACTATGGCTACATCTTC. The chain couples TRBV6-5 to TRBJ1-2; 7 positions match TRBD1. Germline assignment: CDR1 MNHEY and CDR2 SVGAGI. This CDR3 is 14 amino acids long.

The V gene is TRBV6-5, the J gene TRBJ2-7, with 8 bases fitting TRBD1. There are 13 residues in the CDR3. The trim removed 6 bases at V and 6 bases at J, leaving 7 bases unmatched. CDR1 is MNHEY and CDR2 is SVGAGI in the germline V gene. The CDR3 reads CASRLTGVPEQYF. Here the CDR3 DNA reads TGTGCCAGCAGATTGACAGGGGTCCCCGAGCAGTACTTC.

This chain joins TRBV5-6 and TRBJ1-5; TRBD1 matches 9 bases. The germline CDR1 and CDR2 sequences are SGHDT and YYEEEE. V shed 4 bases and J 6 bases; nucleotides not matched to a gene: 8. The CDR3 sequence is 15 residues long. The CDR3 coding sequence is TGTGCCAGCAGCGCCTGGGACAGGGAAAGTCAGCCCCAGCATTTT. Translation gives CASSAWDRESQPQHF.

V gene TRBV5-1 combines with J gene TRBJ2-6; 7 positions agree with TRBD1. Unmatched junction bases numbered 15, after V lost 0 bases and J lost 0 bases. This CDR3 is 21 amino acids long. The germline gives CDR1 SGHRS, CDR2 YFSETQ. This chain's CDR3 is CASSLDVGRVRGSSGANVLTF. Written as DNA, the CDR3 is TGCGCCAGCAGCTTGGATGTGGGCCGGGTCAGGGGGAGCTCTGGGGCCAACGTCCTGACTTTC. The full variable domain, in which reference TRBV5-1 and TRBJ2-6 provide the parts outside the CDR3, is KAGVTQTPRYLIKTRGQQVTLSCSPISGHRSVSWYQQTPGQGLQFLFEYFSETQRNKGNFPGRFSGRQFSNSRSEMNVSTLELGDSALYLCASSLDVGRVRGSSGANVLTFGAGSRLTVL.

The V gene is TRBV2, the J gene TRBJ2-7; maybe TRBD1 (7 bases). The CDR3 consists of 13 residues. Germline loops: CDR1 SNHLY, CDR2 FYNNEI. V lost 8 bases and J lost 3, with 14 bases in between. CDR3 sequence: CASRRDSVYEQYF. CDR3 DNA sequence: TGTGCCAGCCGGAGGGACAGTGTCTACGAGCAGTACTTC. The full variable domain, its missing parts supplied by reference TRBV2 and TRBJ2-7, is EPEVTQTPSHQVTQMGQEVILRCVPISNHLYFYWYRQILGQKVEFLVSFYNNEISEKSEIFDDQFSVERPDGSNFTLKIRSTKLEDSAMYFCASRRDSVYEQYFGPGTRLTVT.

This rearrangement joins TRBV30 to TRBJ2-1, with 8 bases lining up with TRBD2. Looked up from germline, CDR1 is GTSNPN and CDR2 is SVGIG (reference sequence). The CDR3 is 14 amino acids. The J segment lost 5 bases and the V segment lost 0 bases, leaving 3 bases of the junction unmatched. The CDR3: CAWSVASGHNEQFF. The DNA of the CDR3 is TGTGCCTGGAGTGTGGCTAGCGGGCACAATGAGCAGTTCTTC.

The rearrangement uses TRBV9 and TRBJ1-6, with D hard to call. The germline gives CDR1 SGDLS, CDR2 YYNGEE. The CDR3 has 14 amino acids. Trimming cost V 2 bases and J 8 bases, with 11 bases left between them. The CDR3 reads CASSVLVGDSPLHF. The CDR3 region has the DNA TGTGCCAGCAGCGTCCTTGTGGGAGATTCACCCCTCCACTTT.

This chain joins TRBV5-1 and TRBJ2-5, with a weak D call TRBD1 (5 bases). The length of the CDR3 is 14 residues. The V end lost 4 bases, the J end lost 6 bases, and 16 bases lay between the germline ends. Germline CDR1 is SGHRS and CDR2 is YFSETQ. CDR3 sequence reads: CASSQVLTEKTQYF. The CDR3 DNA reads TGCGCCAGCAGCCAAGTCTTGACAGAGAAGACCCAGTACTTC.

This rearrangement joins TRBV5-6 to TRBJ2-3; D is perhaps TRBD2 (5 bases). CDR1 is SGHDT, CDR2 YYEEEE, per germline. V lost 1 base and J lost 2, with 11 bases in between. The CDR3 is 15 amino acids. The CDR3 spells CASSLLRATTDTQYF. In nucleotides, the CDR3 is TGTGCCAGCAGCTTGCTGAGGGCGACCACAGATACGCAGTATTTT.

This chain uses TRBV10-3 with TRBJ2-1; D ambiguous. The CDR3 is 14 residues long. Trimming removed 0 bases from V and 1 base from J, with 4 bases in between. The germline CDR1 and CDR2 sequences are ENHRY and SYGVKD. CDR3 nucleotides: TGTGCCATCAGTGAGTCGAGGTCCTACAATGAGCAGTTCTTC. Its translation: CAISESRSYNEQFF.

The rearrangement uses TRBV5-1 and TRBJ2-1; D is tentatively TRBD1 or TRBD2 (5 bases each). Trimming removed 4 bases from V and 9 bases from J, with 11 bases in between. Per germline, CDR1 SGHRS and CDR2 YFSETQ. The CDR3 is 12 residues long. CDR3 nucleotide sequence: TGCGCCAGCAGCCACGGGACGCGTGAGCAGTTCTTC. Protein product: CASSHGTREQFF.

V is TRBV7-3 and J is TRBJ2-5; 7 bases match TRBD2. Trimming removed 2 bases from V and 5 bases from J; junction bases left unmatched: 2. Germline values: CDR1 SGHTA, CDR2 FQGTGA. CDR3 length equals 13 residues. CDR3 nucleotide sequence: TGTGCCAGCAGCTTAGGGACTACGGAGACCCAGTACTTC. Translating it yields CASSLGTTETQYF.

V is TRBV20-1 and J is TRBJ2-3; D gene unclear. The V end was cut by 6 bases, the J end by 6 bases, with 7 bases between. There are 10 residues in the CDR3. CDR1 is DFQATT and CDR2 is SNEGSKA in the germline V gene (reference sequence). DNA of the CDR3: TGCAGTGCAACTCGGGATACGCAGTATTTT. Its translation is CSATRDTQYF.

The chain joins TRBV5-1 to TRBJ1-3; TRBD1 might be the D (6 bases). Germline assignment: CDR1 SGHRS and CDR2 YFSETQ. This CDR3 region has 15 residues. CDR3 protein: CVDQGKIETGNTIYF. DNA of the CDR3: TGCGTCGACCAGGGGAAAATTGAGACTGGAAACACCATATATTTT. Full variable domain (missing parts from reference TRBV5-1 and TRBJ1-3): KAGVTQTPRYLIKTRGQQVTLSCSPISGHRSVSWYQQTPGQGLQFLFEYFSETQRNKGNFPGRFSGRQFSNSRSEMNVSTLELGDSALYLCVDQGKIETGNTIYFGEGSWLTVV.

The DNA of the CDR3 is TGTGCCAGTAGTCGACAGGGGAGCACCGGGGAGCTGTTTTTT. Amino acids: CASSRQGSTGELFF. The chain joins TRBV19 to TRBJ2-2; 8 bases map to TRBD1. This CDR3 has 14 amino acids. The germline V gene has CDR1 LNHDA and CDR2 SQIVND (reference sequence). V shed 5 bases and J 4 bases; nucleotides not matched to a gene: 3.

The genes are TRBV18 and TRBJ2-5, with D perhaps TRBD1 (6 bases). The V gene lost 1 base and the J gene lost 4 bases, with 13 bases spanning the gap. Germline V gene sequence: CDR1 KGHSH, CDR2 LQKENI. CDR3 length: 15 residues. The CDR3 reads CASSPRAGALETQYF. CDR3 DNA sequence: TGTGCCAGCTCACCACGAGCAGGGGCTCTAGAGACCCAGTACTTC.

In this sample, this clone turned up a few times. V gene TRBV27 combines with J gene TRBJ1-2; maybe TRBD1 (6 bases). The CDR3 length is 15 residues. The germline V gene encodes CDR1 MNHEY and CDR2 SMNVEV (reference sequence). The germline V and J ends were trimmed by 6 bases and 4 bases, with 18 bases remaining between them. The CDR3 region is CASSRTGSVGYGYTF. CDR3 in DNA: TGTGCCAGCAGCCGCACAGGGTCAGTTGGCTATGGCTACACCTTC.

This clone was counted a few times. CDR3 DNA sequence: TGTGCCAGCAGCCTGGCACGGACGGACAATGAGCAGTTCTTC. Translating gives CASSLARTDNEQFF. This chain links TRBV7-3 with TRBJ2-1; D gene uncertain. This CDR3 is built from 14 residues. Germline V lookup: CDR1 SGHTA, CDR2 FQGTGA. Trimming stripped 5 bases from V and 5 bases from J, with 13 bases between.

The V and J genes are TRBV2 and TRBJ2-3; 11 nucleotides align to TRBD1. This CDR3 region has 15 residues. Looked up from germline, CDR1 is SNHLY and CDR2 is FYNNEI. V lost 3 bases to trimming and J lost 3 bases; unmatched junction nucleotides: 2. The CDR3 spells CASSDGTGGTDTQYF. For the CDR3, the DNA is TGTGCCAGCAGTGACGGGACAGGGGGAACAGATACGCAGTATTTT.

V and J are TRBV2 and TRBJ2-5, with D perhaps matching TRBD1 (6 bases). The DNA matches TRBJ2-7 better at its end, which makes the J call doubtful. The CDR3 runs to 13 residues. CDR1 is SNHLY and CDR2 is FYNNEI in the germline V gene. The CDR3 DNA reads TGTGCCAGCAGCCAACAGGGTTACTACGAGCAGTACTTC. This gives the protein CASSQQGYYEQYF.

The V call is TRBV30, the J call TRBJ1-5; D remains ambiguous. This CDR3 spans 15 amino acids. The V end lost 3 bases, the J end lost 0 bases, and 12 bases lay between the germline ends. The germline V gene encodes CDR1 GTSNPN and CDR2 SVGIG (reference sequence). CDR3 sequence reads: CAWRPKGDSNQPQHF. The DNA for the CDR3 is TGTGCCTGGAGGCCCAAGGGTGATAGCAATCAGCCCCAGCATTTT.

The genes are TRBV7-3 and TRBJ1-5; the D gene is possibly TRBD1 (6 bases). CDR1 and CDR2 (germline): SGHTA, FQGTGA. The CDR3 sequence is 17 residues long. Trimming left V 7 bases short and J 4 bases short, with 23 bases between. This CDR3 reads CASTKDAGGGNNQPQHF. CDR3 DNA: TGTGCCAGCACGAAGGATGCCGGGGGGGGCAATAATCAGCCCCAGCATTTT.

The V gene is TRBV19, the J gene TRBJ2-1; D gene uncertain. From germline, CDR1 is LNHDA and CDR2 SQIVND (reference sequence). V lost 4 bases and J lost 0, with 13 bases in between. This CDR3 has 16 amino acids. The chain's CDR3 is CASSTLDTSSYNEQFF. The CDR3 nucleotides are TGTGCCAGTAGTACCCTAGACACGAGCTCCTACAATGAGCAGTTCTTC.

The chain recombines TRBV5-1 with TRBJ2-7, with TRBD2 matching 10 bases. After removal of 3 bases from V and 0 bases from J, the junction contained 6 bases not matched to a gene. Germline CDR1 reads SGHRS; CDR2 reads YFSETQ. This CDR3 is 16 amino acids long. The CDR3 DNA is TGCGCCAGCAGCTACTTAGCGGGGGGCTTCTCCTACGAGCAGTACTTC. Translating gives CASSYLAGGFSYEQYF. The full variable domain, completed using reference TRBV5-1 and TRBJ2-7, is KAGVTQTPRYLIKTRGQQVTLSCSPISGHRSVSWYQQTPGQGLQFLFEYFSETQRNKGNFPGRFSGRQFSNSRSEMNVSTLELGDSALYLCASSYLAGGFSYEQYFGPGTRLTVT.

This clone appeared a few times. This chain joins TRBV11-2 and TRBJ1-1; D gene ambiguous. V dropped 4 bases and J dropped 4 bases, with 10 bases sitting between them. This CDR3 comprises 13 residues. CDR1 is SGHAT, CDR2 FQNNGV, per germline. The CDR3 sequence is CASSSRGVTEAFF. For the CDR3, the DNA is TGTGCCAGCAGCTCGCGCGGGGTCACTGAAGCTTTCTTT.

In its sample, this clone was seen once. CDR3 nucleotide sequence: TGTGCCAGCAGTCCGGACAGACTAAGTGGGGAGCAGTTCTTC. This encodes CASSPDRLSGEQFF. The chain joins TRBV6-5 to TRBJ2-1; tentatively, D is TRBD1 (6 bases). CDR3 length: 14 residues. V was pared by 5 bases and J by 10 bases, with 18 bases between. Looked up from germline, CDR1 is MNHEY and CDR2 is SVGAGI.